This note documents a single T cell receptor beta chain sequence. This sample was taken from a study of patients and donors after allogeneic stem cell transplantation. TCRdb reprocessed the RT-PCR reads with MiXCR, giving one entry per CDR3 protein. The sample has some 880,000 distinct CDR3 sequences; roughly 18% are singletons. CDR1 is MNHEY, CDR2 SMNVEV, per germline (reference sequence). The CDR3 spans 14 residues. Germline trimming cut 1 base from V and 5 bases from J; bases unmatched to any gene: 3. The sample was blood, either unsorted or a sorted T cell fraction (not recorded which). This TCR came from a human donor who was either an allogeneic HSCT recipient or a stem cell or donor lymphocyte infusion donor (not recorded which). It is not recorded whose cells these are; they may come from a transplant donor. This chain joins TRBV27 and TRBJ2-5; 8 bases align to TRBD1. CDR3 bases: TGTGCCAGCAGTTTATTCTACAGGGGGGAGACCCAGTACTTC. It specifies CASSLFYRGETQYF.